A selection of T cell receptor beta chains follows, all from one sample in a study of control samples from healthy donors and cancer patients. The table came from immunoSEQ multiplex PCR; TCRdb's copy has only in-frame clones and leaves some out. There are approximately 27,000 clones in the sample; 65% to 90% occur only once, and 6.5% to 7% lies in the top ten. The specimen was PBMCs. The receptors here all came from a woman aged 60 to 75 with head and neck cancer. Each CDR3 is given with its conserved first and last residue. A D gene is named only where the DNA matches it firmly. Only some rows state a clone size, as once, few, many or a class for expanded clones.

CDR3nt: TGTGCCAGCAGCTTAGCGTGGGAAGAGCAGTTCTTC; CDR3aa: CASSLAWEEQFF; d_gene: -; v_gene: TRBV13; j_gene: TRBJ2-1; abundance: -
CDR3nt: TGTGCCAGCAGCCTTCGACGGATGAACACTGAAGCTTTCTTT; CDR3aa: CASSLRRMNTEAFF; d_gene: -; v_gene: TRBV7-2; j_gene: TRBJ1-1; abundance: -
CDR3nt: TGTGCGATCGTTTTCCGGGGCCGGTACGAGCAGTACTTC; CDR3aa: CAIVFRGRYEQYF; d_gene: -; v_gene: TRBV30; j_gene: TRBJ2-7; abundance: -
CDR3nt: TGTGCCAGCAGCTTACGGTCGGGAAGGAGTAATGAAAAACTGTTTTTT; CDR3aa: CASSLRSGRSNEKLFF; d_gene: -; v_gene: TRBV7-8; j_gene: TRBJ1-4; abundance: -
CDR3nt: TGTGCCAGCAGTGGGGATGCGGGAGGGTGGAATGAGCAGTTCTTC; CDR3aa: CASSGDAGGWNEQFF; d_gene: TRBD2; v_gene: TRBV28; j_gene: TRBJ2-1; abundance: once
CDR3nt: TGTGCCAGTAGCTCTATGAGTCCGGGGGGTGGCACAGATACGCAGTATTTT; CDR3aa: CASSSMSPGGGTDTQYF; d_gene: TRBD2; v_gene: TRBV5-5; j_gene: TRBJ2-3; abundance: -
CDR3nt: TGTGCCAGCAGCCCCCCAGGATCTAATGAAAAACTGTTTTTT; CDR3aa: CASSPPGSNEKLFF; d_gene: -; v_gene: TRBV5-4; j_gene: TRBJ1-4; abundance: -
CDR3nt: TGTGCCAGCAGTGAATCGGGTCACTCTGGGGCCAACGTCCTGACTTTC; CDR3aa: CASSESGHSGANVLTF; d_gene: -; v_gene: TRBV6-1; j_gene: TRBJ2-6; abundance: -
CDR3nt: TGTGCCAGCAGCCCAGGAGCCACAGATACGCAGTATTTT; CDR3aa: CASSPGATDTQYF; d_gene: -; v_gene: TRBV7-2; j_gene: TRBJ2-3; abundance: -
CDR3nt: TGTGCCTGGAGTGTAAACGGGGCTGAAGCTTTCTTT; CDR3aa: CAWSVNGAEAFF; d_gene: -; v_gene: TRBV30; j_gene: TRBJ1-1; abundance: -
CDR3nt: TGTGCCAGCAGCTTAACCCTGACTAGCGCCGCGCAGGGGCCAGATACGCAGTATTTT; CDR3aa: CASSLTLTSAAQGPDTQYF; d_gene: TRBD2; v_gene: TRBV7-2; j_gene: TRBJ2-3; abundance: -
CDR3nt: TGTGCCAGCAGTGGACAGGTCGCTAATGAAAAACTGTTTTTT; CDR3aa: CASSGQVANEKLFF; d_gene: -; v_gene: TRBV2; j_gene: TRBJ1-4; abundance: -
CDR3nt: TGTGCCAGCAGCTTAGTTCTTCTGCGGGGGGGCCACGAGCAGTACTTC; CDR3aa: CASSLVLLRGGHEQYF; d_gene: TRBD2; v_gene: TRBV7-8; j_gene: TRBJ2-7; abundance: -
CDR3nt: TGCAGCGTTTCCGGGACAGGATACAATCAGCCCCAGCATTTT; CDR3aa: CSVSGTGYNQPQHF; d_gene: TRBD1; v_gene: TRBV29-1; j_gene: TRBJ1-5; abundance: -
CDR3nt: TGCAGTTATACGGGACAATTAAACACTGAAGCTTTCTTT; CDR3aa: CSYTGQLNTEAFF; d_gene: -; v_gene: TRBV29-1; j_gene: TRBJ1-1; abundance: -
CDR3nt: TGTGCCAGCAGCCAAGCCCGACAGGTTCATCAGCCCCAGCATTTT; CDR3aa: CASSQARQVHQPQHF; d_gene: -; v_gene: TRBV3-1/TRBV3-2; j_gene: TRBJ1-5; abundance: -
CDR3nt: TGTGCCACCAGTGAAGCCGGGACAGGTGAAAATGAAAAACTGTTTTTT; CDR3aa: CATSEAGTGENEKLFF; d_gene: TRBD1; v_gene: TRBV24-1; j_gene: TRBJ1-4; abundance: -